This T cell receptor (beta chain) derives from a study of regulatory T cells in long-lasting Graves disease. Findings and limits, study-wide: There were preferences for TRBV28, TRBJ1-2 and TRBJ2-5 in persistent disease. Having few samples may have compromised the accuracy. Newly diagnosed Graves' patients had higher TCR diversity than persistent ones.

Time point indicated: persistent/refractory GD, antithyroid drugs over 5 years with positive TRAb. The TCR library used RNA extracted from PBMCs. Nine milliliters of peripheral blood went into EDTA tubes. Arm-PCR of CDR3 regions and iRepertoire HTBI primers were used to build TCR beta libraries. TCRdb called the multiplex PCR reads again in MiXCR, with one record for every CDR3 protein. The table lists under 500,000 distinct CDR3 sequences, roughly 20% of them singletons. A remark on this clonotype: Its antigen is currently unknown.

The CDR3 covers 18 residues. V was clipped by 1 base and J by 0 bases; unmatched bases: 11. CDR1 is MGHRA, CDR2 YSYEKL, per germline. Sequenced material: peripheral blood mononuclear cells (PBMCs), taken when the disease was refractory, from a patient treated with antithyroid drugs. The TCR comes from a female donor with Graves disease. The chain links TRBV4-1 to TRBJ1-1; 7 bases match TRBD1. The CDR3 bases are TGCGCCAGCAGCCAAGTCGACAGGGCACGAGACATGAACACTGAAGCTTTCTTT. It is translated as CASSQVDRARDMNTEAFF.